This T cell receptor (beta chain) was retrieved from a study of identifying expanded T cells in peripheral blood. Study results and caveats: Across healthy donors, higher total template counts meant significantly greater roughly 2-week count variance.

The J segment lost 4 bases and the V segment lost 2 bases, leaving 10 bases of the junction unmatched. CDR1 and CDR2 from the germline V gene are SGHVS and FNYEAQ. CDR3 length: 17 residues. During the collection period, no donor immune events like infections were recorded. Repertoires were generated with immunoSEQ multiplex PCR, while TCRdb's copy carries only in-frame clones and drops some. The sample includes about 76,000 clones, around four fifths of them seen just once. Turning to this clone: Its antigen remains unidentified.

The chain links TRBV7-6 to TRBJ2-3; TRBD2 aligns across 9 bases. Sequenced: blood. This sequence was found in a person aged 18-70 years in good health. CDR3 amino acids: CASSLYQREVRPDTQYF. Here the CDR3 DNA reads TGTGCCAGCAGCTTATATCAGCGGGAGGTTCGGCCAGATACGCAGTATTTT.